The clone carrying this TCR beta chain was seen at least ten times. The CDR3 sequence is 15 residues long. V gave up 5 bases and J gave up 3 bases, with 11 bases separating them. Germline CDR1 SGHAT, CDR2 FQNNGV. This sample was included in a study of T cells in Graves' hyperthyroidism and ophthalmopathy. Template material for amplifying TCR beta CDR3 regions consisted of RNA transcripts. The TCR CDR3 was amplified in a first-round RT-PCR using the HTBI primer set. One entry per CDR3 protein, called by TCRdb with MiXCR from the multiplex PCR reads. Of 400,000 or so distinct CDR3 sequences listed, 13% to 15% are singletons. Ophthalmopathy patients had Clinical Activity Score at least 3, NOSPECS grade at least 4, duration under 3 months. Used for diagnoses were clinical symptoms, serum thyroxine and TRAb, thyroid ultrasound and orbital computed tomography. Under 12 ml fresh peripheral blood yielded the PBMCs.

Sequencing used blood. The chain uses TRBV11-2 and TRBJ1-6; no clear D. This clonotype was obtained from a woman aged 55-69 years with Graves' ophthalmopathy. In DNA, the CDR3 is TGTGCCAGCAGCGCTCCAATGGGCTATAATTCACCCCTCCACTTT. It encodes CASSAPMGYNSPLHF.